A single T cell receptor (beta chain) is shown here with its context. Its cognate antigen is unknown. These data are taken from a study of shared clonotypes between healthy human individuals. Study-wide results and caveats: Generation probability values for non-shared clonotypes were lower than those for clonotypes shared by all four donors.

The CDR3 length is 11 residues. V lost 6 bases and J 7 bases, leaving 6 bases between the germline ends. Germline V gene data show CDR1 as LNHDA and CDR2 as SQIVND (reference sequence). Profiled with immunoSEQ multiplex PCR; TCRdb holds only in-frame clones, not every one. The table records about 1 million clones, roughly 80% of them present only once. The chain has TRBV19 and TRBJ1-4; D unresolved. Sequenced sample: memory CD4+ T cells sorted from blood. Subset reported: CD45RA-negative fraction. The receptor was derived from a man in his late teens or twenties in good health. DNA of the CDR3: TGTGCCAGTAGCCAGAGTGAAAAACTGTTTTTT. This encodes CASSQSEKLFF.